Below, 8 T cell receptor beta chains from the same sample are listed, as sequenced in a study of radiotherapy plus CTLA-4 blockade in lung cancer. Repertoires were generated with immunoSEQ multiplex PCR, while TCRdb's copy carries only in-frame clones and drops some. Of 70,000 to 95,000 clones listed, more than 85% are singletons. Here the sequenced sample was peripheral blood, taken from a patient treated with radiotherapy plus ipilimumab. These receptors all stem from a human donor with non-small cell lung cancer that progressed on radiotherapy plus ipilimumab.

This clone appeared once. The junction differs from germline at one of its ends, possibly a read error. The chain carries TRBV7-9 and TRBJ2-5; 7 nucleotides align to TRBD2. In germline, CDR1 is SEHNR, CDR2 FQNEAQ (reference sequence). This CDR3 has 15 amino acids. CDR3 residues: CASSLVPTSRETQHF. The CDR3 coding sequence is TGTGCCAGCAGCTTAGTCCCGACTAGCAGGGAGACCCAGCACTTC.

The CDR3 region is CASSQAQGAYAEAFF. CDR3 DNA: TGTGCCAGCAGCCAAGCTCAGGGGGCGTACGCTGAAGCTTTCTTT. V usage is TRBV14 and J usage is TRBJ1-1; 8 positions match TRBD1. The trim removed 1 base at V and 6 bases at J, leaving 7 bases unmatched. Germline V CDR1 and CDR2: SGHDN, FVKESK. This CDR3 is built from 15 residues.

The rearrangement uses TRBV4-3 and TRBJ1-4; D is ambiguous. The V gene's germline CDR1 is LGHNA and CDR2 YSLEER. V was pared by 1 base and J by 4 bases, with 7 bases between. This CDR3 is built from 14 residues. DNA for the CDR3: TGCGCCAGCAGCCAAGTGGACGGTAATGAAAAACTGTTTTTT. This sequence encodes CASSQVDGNEKLFF.

The V and J genes are TRBV2 and TRBJ2-2, with a tentative D call TRBD2 (6 bases). The CDR3 length is 15 residues. From germline, CDR1 is SNHLY and CDR2 FYNNEI. Trimming shortened V by 5 bases and J by 0 bases, and 10 bases separated the two germline ends. The CDR3: CASSPGLANTGELFF. CDR3 in DNA: TGTGCCAGCAGTCCGGGACTTGCGAACACCGGGGAGCTGTTTTTT.

The sample holds one count of this clone. The chain uses TRBV7-9 and TRBJ1-1; perhaps TRBD1 as D (5 bases). V was trimmed by 1 base and J by 4 bases, leaving 10 bases between them. CDR1 and CDR2 (germline): SEHNR, FQNEAQ (reference sequence). This CDR3 contains 14 residues. CDR3 bases: TGTGCCAGCAGCTTAGGGGTCGGGGGCACTGAAGCTTTCTTT. The encoded protein is CASSLGVGGTEAFF.

V usage is TRBV7-2 and J usage is TRBJ1-2, with TRBD1 matching 8 bases. This CDR3 is built from 16 residues. The germline CDR1 and CDR2 sequences are SGHTA and FQGNSA. V lost 2 bases, J lost 8 bases, and 13 bases stayed unmatched. The CDR3 sequence: CASSLWTGQGIRGYTF. CDR3 nucleotides: TGTGCCAGCAGCTTATGGACAGGACAGGGTATTCGCGGCTACACCTTC.

This clone occurred once. The chain combines TRBV6-5 with TRBJ1-2, with 7 bases matching TRBD1. Losses at the gene ends were 8 bases for V and 4 bases for J; bases not matched to a gene: 13. The germline CDR1 and CDR2 sequences are MNHEY and SVGAGI. This CDR3 comprises 15 residues. The DNA of the CDR3 is TGTGCCAGCGCCCAGGGGGTTAATCTGCTCTATGGCTACACCTTC. Amino acids: CASAQGVNLLYGYTF.

The V call is TRBV11-3, the J call TRBJ2-7; perhaps TRBD2 as D (6 bases). Trimming left V 1 base short and J 6 bases short, with 10 bases between. This CDR3 has 13 residues. Germline CDR1 and CDR2: SGHNT and YENEEA. CDR3 loop: CASSLVAGTEQYF. In DNA form, the CDR3 reads TGTGCCAGCAGCTTAGTCGCGGGGACCGAGCAGTACTTC.